Listed here are 17 T cell receptor beta chains from one sample, sequenced in a study of T cells in Graves' hyperthyroidism and ophthalmopathy. RNA transcripts yielded amplified TCR beta CDR3 regions. In the first-round RT-PCR of the TCR CDR3, the HTBI primer set was used. MiXCR, applied by TCRdb to the multiplex PCR reads, yields one record per CDR3 protein. The table shows fewer than 750,000 distinct CDR3 sequences, with about 14% occurring only once. The sequencing input was blood. These receptors were collected from a woman aged 45-60 years with Graves' ophthalmopathy.

CDR3: CASRSGLAYYEQYF. The CDR3 nucleotides read TGTGCCAGCAGATCGGGACTAGCATACTACGAGCAGTACTTC. The chain links TRBV6-1 to TRBJ2-7; 9 bases match TRBD2. Germline CDR1 reads MNHNS; CDR2 reads SASEGT. V dropped 6 bases and J dropped 3; count of bases not matched to a gene: 6. The CDR3 spans 14 residues.

V is TRBV7-6 and J is TRBJ1-5; D is undetermined. This CDR3 is built from 13 residues. Trimming cost V 1 base and J 8 bases, with 9 bases left between them. The germline V gene encodes CDR1 SGHVS and CDR2 FNYEAQ. The CDR3 sequence: CASSLGEMEPQHF. In DNA form, the CDR3 reads TGTGCCAGCAGCTTAGGGGAGATGGAGCCCCAGCATTTT.

This clonotype has at least ten counts. The chain joins TRBV6-1 to TRBJ2-7; a weak D match, TRBD2 (6 bases). Trimming removed 2 bases at V and 3 bases at J, with 17 bases between. The CDR3 has 16 amino acids. From germline, CDR1 is MNHNS and CDR2 SASEGT. CDR3 DNA: TGTGCCAGCAGTGAAAGCAGCGTTCGGGGGTACTACGAGCAGTACTTC. Protein product: CASSESSVRGYYEQYF.

This clonotype was found once. The rearrangement joins TRBV5-1 to TRBJ1-1; D is undetermined. The CDR3 is 15 amino acids. Between the trimmed V and J ends, which lost 2 bases and 2 bases, there was a span of 13 bases. Germline V gene sequence: CDR1 SGHRS, CDR2 YFSETQ. The CDR3: CASSFGGSANTEAFF. CDR3 sequence (DNA): TGCGCCAGCAGCTTCGGTGGGTCAGCTAACACTGAAGCTTTCTTT.

This clonotype has a handful of counts. V gene TRBV25-1 combines with J gene TRBJ1-1; D is uncertain. CDR1 is MGHDK and CDR2 is SYGVNS in the germline V gene. There are 15 residues in the CDR3. Trimming removed 10 bases at V and 1 base at J, with 19 bases between. CDR3 residues: CAIPRRMQSNTEAFF. The CDR3 bases are TGTGCCATCCCCCGGAGGATGCAGTCGAACACTGAAGCTTTCTTT.

At least ten counts were recorded for this clonotype. The chain is built from TRBV6-1 and TRBJ1-2, with 12 nucleotides matching TRBD1. The trim removed 6 bases at V and 4 bases at J, leaving 15 bases unmatched. Germline V gene data show CDR1 as MNHNS and CDR2 as SASEGT. This CDR3 contains 18 residues. This CDR3 reads CASRQTPGQGAQRYGYTF. The CDR3 DNA sequence: TGTGCCAGCAGGCAGACCCCGGGACAGGGGGCGCAGCGCTATGGCTACACCTTC.

This rearrangement joins TRBV15 to TRBJ2-1; TRBD1 or TRBD2 may be the D gene (6 bases each). The ends were cut back, 5 bases at V and 0 bases at J, with 14 bases in the middle. The CDR3 totals 16 residues. Germline CDR1 LNHNV, CDR2 YYDKDF (reference sequence). The CDR3 nucleotides are TGTGCCACCAGCGAGGAGGGGGGTGACTCCTACAATGAGCAGTTCTTC. Its translation is CATSEEGGDSYNEQFF.

This clonotype was detected ten times or more. CDR3 protein: CASSRQGQQNTEAFF. CDR3 in DNA: TGTGCCAGCAGCAGACAGGGACAGCAGAACACTGAAGCTTTCTTT. The chain carries TRBV11-3 and TRBJ1-1; 7 bases are a match to TRBD1. The V gene's germline CDR1 is SGHNT and CDR2 YENEEA. V gave up 5 bases and J gave up 1 base; unmatched junction bases: 7. The CDR3 sequence is 15 residues long. Combining the CDR3 with reference TRBV11-3 and TRBJ1-1 gives the whole variable domain EAGVVQSPRYKIIEKKQPVAFWCNPISGHNTLYWYLQNLGQGPELLIRYENEEAVDDSQLPKDRFSAERLKGVDSTLKIQPAELGDSAVYLCASSRQGQQNTEAFFGQGTRLTVV.

There are a few counts of this clonotype. The chain links TRBV20-1 to TRBJ1-1; D unclear. The CDR3 has 14 residues. With 0 bases removed from V and 7 bases from J, the gap between germline ends came to 15 bases. CDR1 DFQATT and CDR2 SNEGSKA come from the germline V gene (reference sequence). This CDR3 is CSARDSRGSNEAFF. The CDR3 nucleotides read TGCAGTGCTAGAGATTCTCGGGGATCGAATGAAGCTTTCTTT.

This clonotype has a count of ten or more. The V call is TRBV11-2, the J call TRBJ1-2; D gene unclear. The CDR3 covers 13 residues. Germline-derived CDR1 and CDR2 are SGHAT and FQNNGV. V lost 0 bases, J lost 4 bases, and 6 bases lay in between. The CDR3, as DNA: TGTGCCAGCAGCTTAGATCGCGCCTATGGCTACACCTTC. This gives the protein CASSLDRAYGYTF. Full variable domain (outside the CDR3, taken from reference TRBV11-2 and TRBJ1-2): EAGVAQSPRYKIIEKRQSVAFWCNPISGHATLYWYQQILGQGPKLLIQFQNNGVVDDSQLPKDRFSAERLKGVDSTLKIQPAKLEDSAVYLCASSLDRAYGYTFGSGTRLTVV.

This clonotype came up many times. The rearrangement joins TRBV5-1 to TRBJ2-1; 9 bases match TRBD1. Trimming took 0 bases from V and 6 from J; bases not matched to a gene: 4. Germline V gene sequence: CDR1 SGHRS, CDR2 YFSETQ. CDR3 size: 15 residues. The CDR3 DNA reads TGCGCCAGCAGCTTGGGTGTGACAGGGGGCAATGAGCAGTTCTTC. Amino acids: CASSLGVTGGNEQFF. Complete variable domain (other parts from reference TRBV5-1 and TRBJ2-1): KAGVTQTPRYLIKTRGQQVTLSCSPISGHRSVSWYQQTPGQGLQFLFEYFSETQRNKGNFPGRFSGRQFSNSRSEMNVSTLELGDSALYLCASSLGVTGGNEQFFGPGTRLTVL.

This clonotype has only one observation. Compared with germline, one end of the junction differs, possibly owing to a read error. The chain uses TRBV11-1 and TRBJ1-4; D uncertain. In germline, CDR1 is SGHAT, CDR2 FQDESV (reference sequence). This CDR3 contains 13 residues. CDR3 sequence reads: CASSSPTGEKLSF. CDR3 DNA sequence: TGTGCCAGCAGCTCCCCGACCGGAGAAAAACTGTCTTTT.

There are a few counts of this clonotype. The chain has TRBV6-1 and TRBJ2-7; 9 nucleotides line up with TRBD2. The V segment lost 8 bases and the J segment 2 bases; nucleotides outside the gene matches: 4. Germline-derived CDR1 and CDR2 are MNHNS and SASEGT. The CDR3 has 13 residues. The CDR3 loop reads CASPGLAAYEQYF. The CDR3 bases are TGTGCCAGCCCGGGACTAGCAGCCTACGAGCAGTACTTC.

This clonotype was counted ten times or more. This chain connects TRBV18 to TRBJ2-1; 7 nucleotides match TRBD1. V lost 3 bases and J lost 8; bases outside the gene matches: 7. Germline V gives CDR1 KGHSH, CDR2 LQKENI. This CDR3 has 14 residues. CDR3 region: CASSPPTGSDEQFF. Here the CDR3 DNA reads TGTGCCAGCTCACCTCCGACAGGGTCGGATGAGCAGTTCTTC.

This clonotype was counted a few times. J is TRBJ2-7 and V is TRBV19, with D maybe TRBD1 (6 bases). The germline gives CDR1 LNHDA, CDR2 SQIVND (reference sequence). Trimming cost V 10 bases and J 5 bases, with 18 bases left between them. This CDR3 region has 13 residues. In DNA form, the CDR3 reads TGTGCCACCAGGGACAAACTACGGGACGAGCAGTACTTC. It yields the protein CATRDKLRDEQYF.

Remarks on this clonotype: The junction differs from germline at one of its ends, possibly a read error. CDR3 DNA sequence: TGTACCAGCAGCTACAGCGGGAGTAGGGCAGATACGCAGTATTTT. This codes for CTSSYSGSRADTQYF. The gene calls are TRBV6-2 or TRBV6-3 and TRBJ2-3, with TRBD2 matching 8 bases. In germline, CDR1 is MNHEY, CDR2 SVGEGT. This CDR3 spans 15 amino acids.

This clonotype has a count of ten or more. This sequence joins TRBV4-3 and TRBJ1-1; TRBD1 matches at 11 bases. From germline, CDR1 is LGHNA and CDR2 YSLEER. This CDR3 is built from 14 residues. V gave up 6 bases and J gave up 5 bases; unmatched junction bases: 5. CDR3: CASSPGQGATEAFF. CDR3 DNA: TGCGCCAGCAGTCCCGGACAGGGGGCTACTGAAGCTTTCTTT.